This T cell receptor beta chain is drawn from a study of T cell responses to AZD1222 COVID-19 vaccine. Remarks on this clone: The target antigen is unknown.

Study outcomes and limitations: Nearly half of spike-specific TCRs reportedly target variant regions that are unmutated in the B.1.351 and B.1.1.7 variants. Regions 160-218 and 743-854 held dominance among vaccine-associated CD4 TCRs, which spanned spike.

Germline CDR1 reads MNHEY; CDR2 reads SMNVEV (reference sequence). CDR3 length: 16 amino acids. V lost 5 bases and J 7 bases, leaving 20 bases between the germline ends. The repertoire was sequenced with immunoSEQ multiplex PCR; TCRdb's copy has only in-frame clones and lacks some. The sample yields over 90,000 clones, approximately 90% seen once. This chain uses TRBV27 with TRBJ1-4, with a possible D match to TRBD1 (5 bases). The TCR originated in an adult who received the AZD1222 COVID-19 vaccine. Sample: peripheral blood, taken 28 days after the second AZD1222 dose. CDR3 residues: CASSPDWGVGGEKLFF. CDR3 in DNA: TGTGCCAGCAGTCCCGATTGGGGGGTAGGAGGTGAAAAACTGTTTTTT.